A selection of T cell receptor beta chains follows, all from one sample in a study of blood T cells in healthy people across ages. TCRdb itself ran the 5' RACE reads through MiXCR, one entry per CDR3 protein. There are roughly 800,000 distinct CDR3 sequences in the sample; 58% occur only once, and 20% to 25% lies in the top ten. Sequenced input: blood. Every receptor here comes from a man in his thirties or forties in good health. Both conserved end residues are part of each CDR3. A D gene is named only where the DNA matches it firmly. Only part of the rows carry a size: once, few, many, or a class if the clone is expanded.

J gene | clone size | D gene | V gene | CDR3 DNA | CDR3 protein
TRBJ2-7 | few | - | TRBV7-2 | TGTGCCAGCAGCTTCGGGCGGGGCTCCTACGAGCAGTACTTC | CASSFGRGSYEQYF
TRBJ2-3 | - | TRBD1 | TRBV6-5 | TGTGCCAGCAGTTACTCTACGGGACAGGTCAGCACAGATACGCAGTATTTT | CASSYSTGQVSTDTQYF
TRBJ2-5 | - | - | TRBV7-2 | TGTGCCAGCAGCTTAATGTCCCCTCCCCAAGAGACCCAGTACTTC | CASSLMSPPQETQYF
TRBJ1-2 | - | - | TRBV12-3/TRBV12-4 | TGTGCCAGCACTGCAGGGGCCCAGGACTATGGCTACACCTTC | CASTAGAQDYGYTF
TRBJ2-5 | few | - | TRBV4-2 | TGTGCCAGCAGCGGGCTAGGAGTAGAGACCCAGTACTTC | CASSGLGVETQYF
TRBJ2-1 | - | - | TRBV7-2 | TGTGCCAGCAGCCTTCTATTTACAGGACAGCTTAATCAAGAGACCCAGTTCTTC | CASSLLFTGQLNQETQFF
TRBJ2-1 | - | TRBD2 | TRBV28 | TGTGCCAGCAGCATAGCGGGAGTAATCAATGAGCAGTTCTTC | CASSIAGVINEQFF
TRBJ1-5 | few | - | TRBV7-2 | TGTGCCAGCAGCTTAGTCGCAGGGTCTAACAATCAGCCCCAGCATTTT | CASSLVAGSNNQPQHF
TRBJ2-3 | - | TRBD2 | TRBV20-1 | TGCAGTGCTAGAGATTTTCGGGAGGGCCTTACAGATACGCAGTATTTT | CSARDFREGLTDTQYF
TRBJ1-6 | - | - | TRBV10-3 | TGTGCCATCAGTGAGGTTGGCAGGGAAGCTCTTCCACCCCTCCACTTT | CAISEVGREALPPLHF
TRBJ2-3 | few | TRBD2 | TRBV28 | TGTGCCAGCAGTTCGACGGGACTAACAGATACGCAGTATTTT | CASSSTGLTDTQYF
TRBJ2-5 | many | TRBD1 | TRBV11-2 | TGTGCCAGCAGCCCACGGACAGGGGAGGGGGAGACCCAGTACTTC | CASSPRTGEGETQYF
TRBJ2-1 | - | - | TRBV7-2 | TGTGCCAGCAGCTTAGCTGAGTCCAATGAGCAGTTCTTC | CASSLAESNEQFF
TRBJ1-2 | few | TRBD1 | TRBV9 | TGTGCCAGCAGCGTAGCAGGGACAGGGGCTAACTATGGCTACACCTTC | CASSVAGTGANYGYTF
TRBJ2-3 | few | - | TRBV6-1 | TGTGCCAGCAGTGAAGTGACCCTCGGAGATACGCAGTATTTT | CASSEVTLGDTQYF
TRBJ2-1 | - | - | TRBV4-3 | TGCGCCAGCAGCCAGGGGGCCAATTCCTACAATGAGCAGTTCTTC | CASSQGANSYNEQFF
TRBJ2-7 | - | TRBD1 | TRBV7-2 | TGTGCCAGCACTTCTGCTGGGACAGGGGCCTACGAGCAGTACTTC | CASTSAGTGAYEQYF
TRBJ2-3 | - | TRBD2 | TRBV15 | TGTGCCAGCCGAGCGGGGGGGCCCACAGATACGCAGTATTTT | CASRAGGPTDTQYF
TRBJ2-1 | few | - | TRBV7-6 | TGTGCCAGCAGCTTATTTCCCCTAGACAATGAGCAGTTCTTC | CASSLFPLDNEQFF
TRBJ2-5 | - | TRBD2 | TRBV6-1 | TGTGCCAGCAGTGAAGTATCGCGGGGGGGAAGCCTCAAGTACTTC | CASSEVSRGGSLKYF
TRBJ2-1 | few | TRBD2 | TRBV7-9 | TGTGCCAGCAGCTATAACTCAAAGGGACTAGCGGGAGTCGTGAATGAGCAGTTCTTC | CASSYNSKGLAGVVNEQFF
TRBJ2-3 | - | TRBD1 | TRBV28 | TGTGCCGGGCAACCCAGGGACAGGGCGACGGATACGCAGTATTTT | CAGQPRDRATDTQYF
TRBJ2-1 | few | - | TRBV6-5 | TGTGCCAGCAGAAAGGGAGGAAGTTACAATGAGCAGTTCTTC | CASRKGGSYNEQFF
TRBJ2-4 | few | - | TRBV20-1 | TGCAGTGCTAGCGGACTGAGGGCCCAAAACATTCAGTACTTC | CSASGLRAQNIQYF
TRBJ2-7 | - | TRBD2 | TRBV7-8 | TGTGCCACCTCGCGGGGGGGCTGGGAGCAGTACTTC | CATSRGGWEQYF